This T cell receptor beta chain was identified during a study of regulatory T cells in long-lasting Graves disease (dated by TCRdb to the early 2020s). Regarding the research as a whole: In the newly diagnosed Graves' disease group, patients had been taking antithyroid drugs for less than 3 months. This study used TCR sequencing and RNA sequencing of peripheral blood to compare persistent Graves' disease patients against newly diagnosed Graves' disease patients. The study was conducted in China and was registered as a clinical trial. A total of some 35 samples underwent TCR sequencing, from about 13 patients with persistent Graves' disease and some 20 patients with newly diagnosed Graves' disease.

As for this clonotype: Its recognized antigen is unknown. Base-call qualities are not available, and no considerably larger clone is one nucleotide away.

From a lookup of the germline V gene (reference sequence), CDR1 and CDR2 are SEHNR and FQNEAQ. Reading from cysteine to phenylalanine, the CDR3 counts 16 amino acids. Left in the record is the CDR3 DNA by itself, 48 bases read in frame from the first base. What the authors observed across the whole study: Peripheral blood alone was examined, since thyroid tissue, which constituted the primary lesion, could not be accessed. Persistent patients shared more public clonotypes among themselves (over 2,500) than newly diagnosed patients did (about 1,000). Preferential use of TRBV28, TRBJ1-2 and TRBJ2-5 was observed in persistent disease, whereas TRBV20-1 and TRBJ2-1 were favored in newly diagnosed disease. Compared with newly diagnosed patients, patients with persistent Graves' disease had lower TCR Shannon entropy and fewer highly expanded clones, which suggests clonal expansion. The authors acknowledged the small sample size as a limitation that may reduce accuracy. Sequencing and analysis were restricted to the TCR beta chain.

Preparation of the library involved multiplex PCR. Reads for this sample came from an Illumina HiSeq 4000. CDR3 regions were amplified by Arm-PCR with iRepertoire HTBI primers to construct TCR beta libraries. Before sequencing, the PCR products went through gel purification. The source study handled its data this way. A total of around 59 TRBV and some 15 TRBJ segments were identified across samples and were used for gene usage analysis of CDR3 amino acid clonotypes. Filtered high-quality paired reads were merged into contigs using COPE and FqMerger. Contigs were aligned with BLAST to IMGT TRBV, TRBD and TRBJ reference genes, and CDR3 was defined per IMGT. Clonotypes above 0.1% frequency were classified as highly expanded clones. Shannon entropy was used to measure repertoire diversity, and the Gini coefficient was used to measure V-J evenness. Clonotypes shared by more than one individual were considered public. TCRdb's own reprocessing of the public reads used fastp at Q25 and MiXCR and kept productive beta chains. Under each unique CDR3 protein, matching rows form one entry showing the most common genes and DNA. For this entry, the V and J calls and clone size follow TCRdb and not the study's own pipeline. Within this sample are around 250,000 distinct CDR3 sequences, with 20% to 25% of them counted one time only. About 15% of the sample lies in the top ten.

Read against the paper, the sample's time point label means: newly diagnosed GD, antithyroid drugs for less than 3 months. For both TCR sequencing and RNA sequencing, RNA was extracted from PBMCs in TRIzol. The diagnosis of Graves' disease was made according to American Thyroid Association guidelines. Patients were recruited from an endocrinology department in Xi'an, China. Each patient gave roughly 10 milliliters of peripheral blood, collected in an EDTA anticoagulant tube. Ficoll Paque Plus density gradient separation was used to isolate PBMCs, and no further T cell sorting was performed. An Agilent 2100 Bioanalyzer and agarose gel were used to assess RNA quality, and a NanoDrop 2000 was used to measure RNA concentration.

This TCR was recovered from a female donor with Graves disease. The sample consisted of peripheral blood mononuclear cells (PBMCs), taken at new diagnosis, from a patient treated with antithyroid drugs. Here the chain combines TRBV7-9 and TRBJ2-1; TRBD2 lines up with 12 middle nucleotides. The J call may be wrong; the DNA end is better matched by TRBJ2-5. The CDR3 region reads CASSPRASGRAGSQYF. DNA sequence: TGTGCCAGCAGCCCGAGGGCTAGCGGGAGGGCCGGGTCCCAGTACTTC.